This T cell receptor (beta chain) was found in a study of cytomegalovirus exposure and HLA in healthy donors. Notes on the study in general: Analyzed later, most CMV-associated TCR beta chains appeared HLA-restricted. The authors reported that TCR beta sequences could predict HLA-A and HLA-B alleles. These predictions were accurate for most subjects in the first cohort. Investigators reported approximately 170 TCR beta chains as tied to cytomegalovirus.

Whereas donors were nominally healthy upon sampling, unrecorded immune exposures were probable. This clone was seen a few times. Its antigen remains unknown. Both 60 Vbeta primers and 13 Jbeta primers went into the PCR. Sequencing was performed with immunoSEQ multiplex PCR; in TCRdb, only in-frame clones are kept and a portion is missing. The sample lists fewer than 250,000 clones; roughly 80% were seen once. The CDR3 runs to 15 residues. Trimming at V came to 4 bases and at J to 4 bases, leaving 6 bases not matched to a gene. Germline loops: CDR1 MNHNS, CDR2 SASEGT. The sequenced sample consisted of PBMCs. This chain uses TRBV6-1 with TRBJ2-5; TRBD2 matches at 10 bases. The origin of this receptor is a young woman in good health and CMV-seropositive. The CDR3 DNA reads as TGTGCCAGCAGTGTTAGCGGGGGGATTTCAGAGACCCAGTACTTC. As protein: CASSVSGGISETQYF.